This T cell receptor beta chain derives from a study of blood T cell repertoires in COVID-19. Study at large: Nucleic acid was either cDNA or gDNA, and it came from T cells, B-cell-depleted T cells, or PBMCs.

Germline V gene lookup returns CDR1 MDHEN and CDR2 SYDVKM. This CDR3 is built from 15 residues. J was trimmed by 6 bases and V by 6 bases; bases with no gene match: 11. TCRdb's table, derived via immunoSEQ multiplex PCR, lists solely in-frame clones and lacks some. The table lists some 110,000 clones, more than 60% of them singletons. The source is a man aged 70-80 years with acute or convalescent COVID-19. This chain joins TRBV28 and TRBJ2-1; 7 bases align to TRBD2. Specimen: peripheral blood. CDR3 protein: CASSHADGRANEQFF. For the CDR3, the DNA is TGTGCCAGCAGCCACGCCGATGGGAGGGCCAATGAGCAGTTCTTC.